The clone carrying this T cell receptor (beta chain) was recorded at least ten times. Antigen: not known. The data were taken from a study of T cell repertoires in cytomegalovirus infection. Study-level information: Public TCR beta signature analysis indicated the presence of both CMV infection and matching HLA type.

In TCRdb, the reads were re-called with MiXCR into one record per CDR3 protein. Here the sample spans approximately 500,000 distinct CDR3 sequences, 15% to 20% being singletons. General study findings and limits: Predominance within the ex vivo response was attributable to HLA-C-restricted CMV-specific TCR beta clonotypes. Totalled public TCR beta family frequency picked out people who carried CMV plus the relevant HLA.

The CDR3 loop spans 15 amino acids. Trimming removed 0 bases at V and 4 bases at J, with 12 bases between. CDR1 is LNHNV, CDR2 YYDKDF, per germline (reference sequence). The source is a human donor in good health (CMV status not recorded). Some clones in this sample may be carry-over from other donors' samples. The chain employs TRBV15 and TRBJ2-5; D may be TRBD1 or TRBD2 (7 bases each). Sequenced material: CD8+ T cells from PBMCs. This chain's CDR3 is CATSRDQGGGETQYF. CDR3 bases: TGTGCCACCAGCAGAGATCAGGGGGGGGGAGAGACCCAGTACTTC.